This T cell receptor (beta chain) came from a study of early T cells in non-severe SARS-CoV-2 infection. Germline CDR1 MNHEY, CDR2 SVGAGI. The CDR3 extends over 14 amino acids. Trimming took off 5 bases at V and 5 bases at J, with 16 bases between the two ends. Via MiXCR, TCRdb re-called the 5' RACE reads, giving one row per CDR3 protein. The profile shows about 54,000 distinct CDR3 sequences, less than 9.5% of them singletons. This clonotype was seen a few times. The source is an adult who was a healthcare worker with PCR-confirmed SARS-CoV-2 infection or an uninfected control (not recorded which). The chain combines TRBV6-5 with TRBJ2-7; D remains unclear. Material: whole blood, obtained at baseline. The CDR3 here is CASSPAHGRHEQYF. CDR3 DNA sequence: TGTGCCAGCAGTCCAGCCCATGGCAGGCACGAGCAGTACTTC.